One sample yielded the 6 T cell receptor beta chains listed below, sequenced in a study of T cell changes during pregnancy in multiple sclerosis. Sequencing was performed with immunoSEQ multiplex PCR; in TCRdb, only in-frame clones are kept and a portion is missing. The sample consists of 70,000 to 80,000 clones, 75% to 95% of them appearing once. Material: CD4+ T cells from peripheral blood mononuclear cells, obtained before pregnancy. These receptors all come from a female donor with multiple sclerosis, enrolled in a pregnancy study.

The gene calls are TRBV2 and TRBJ1-5, with TRBD1 identical over 10 bases. V gave up 0 bases and J gave up 7 bases; unmatched junction bases: 9. CDR3 length equals 17 residues. CDR1 and CDR2 from the germline V gene are SNHLY and FYNNEI. The CDR3 here is CASSEARGQGRRQPQHF. CDR3 DNA: TGTGCCAGCAGTGAAGCGCGGGGACAGGGGCGTCGGCAGCCCCAGCATTTT. Combining the CDR3 with reference TRBV2 and TRBJ1-5 gives the whole variable domain EPEVTQTPSHQVTQMGQEVILRCVPISNHLYFYWYRQILGQKVEFLVSFYNNEISEKSEIFDDQFSVERPDGSNFTLKIRSTKLEDSAMYFCASSEARGQGRRQPQHFGDGTRLSIL.

This clone was seen a handful of times. This sequence joins TRBV7-3 and TRBJ1-1; D is unclear. Germline values: CDR1 SGHTA, CDR2 FQGTGA. The CDR3 runs 13 residues. Trimming removed 5 bases at V and 1 base at J, with 8 bases between. The CDR3 protein is CASSQDWNTEAFF. CDR3 sequence (DNA): TGTGCCAGCAGCCAAGACTGGAACACTGAAGCTTTCTTT.

The chain recombines TRBV6-1 with TRBJ2-1, with a tentative D call TRBD1 (6 bases). Between the trimmed V and J ends, which lost 6 bases and 5 bases, there was a span of 8 bases. The CDR3 consists of 12 residues. Germline values: CDR1 MNHNS, CDR2 SASEGT. This chain's CDR3 is CASRDRNNEQFF. In nucleotides, the CDR3 is TGTGCCAGCAGGGACAGAAACAATGAGCAGTTCTTC.

The rearrangement uses TRBV5-1 and TRBJ2-3; 7 nucleotides align to TRBD2. Germline-derived CDR1 and CDR2 are SGHRS and YFSETQ. CDR3 length: 16 amino acids. V lost 2 bases and J lost 0; bases outside the gene matches: 6. CDR3 region: CASSLTTSASTDTQYF. The CDR3 region has the DNA TGCGCCAGCAGCTTAACAACTAGCGCGAGCACAGATACGCAGTATTTT.

The V and J genes are TRBV29-1 and TRBJ2-7; D gene unclear. Germline V gene lookup returns CDR1 SQVTM and CDR2 ANQGSEA. There are 11 residues in the CDR3. Trimming stripped 7 bases from V and 3 bases from J, with 10 bases between. The CDR3 is CSATSDYEQYF. Written as DNA, the CDR3 is TGCAGCGCCACGTCAGACTACGAGCAGTACTTC.

The rearrangement links TRBV10-3 to TRBJ1-1, with TRBD1 as a possible D gene (5 bases). This CDR3 contains 14 residues. Per the germline V gene, CDR1 is ENHRY and CDR2 is SYGVKD. V lost 0 bases to trimming and J lost 0 bases, with 5 bases between them. CDR3 in DNA: TGTGCCATCAGTGAGTCGACAGTGAACACTGAAGCTTTCTTT. Amino acid sequence: CAISESTVNTEAFF.